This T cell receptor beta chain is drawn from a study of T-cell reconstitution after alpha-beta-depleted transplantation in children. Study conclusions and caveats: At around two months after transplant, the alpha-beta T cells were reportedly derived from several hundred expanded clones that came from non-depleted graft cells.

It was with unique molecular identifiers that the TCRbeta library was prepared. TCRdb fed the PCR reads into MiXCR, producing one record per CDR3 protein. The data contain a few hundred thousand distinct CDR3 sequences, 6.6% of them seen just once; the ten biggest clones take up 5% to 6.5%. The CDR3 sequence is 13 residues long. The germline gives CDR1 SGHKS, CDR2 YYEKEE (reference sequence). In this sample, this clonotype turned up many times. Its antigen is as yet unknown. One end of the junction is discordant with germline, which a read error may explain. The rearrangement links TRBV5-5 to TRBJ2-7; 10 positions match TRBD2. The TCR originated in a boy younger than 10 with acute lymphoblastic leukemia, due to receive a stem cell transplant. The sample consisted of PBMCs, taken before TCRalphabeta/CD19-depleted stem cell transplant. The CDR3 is CASSLSSGRASDF. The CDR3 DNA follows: TGTGCCAGCAGCTTGTCGAGCGGGAGGGCCTCAGACTTC.